This T cell receptor (beta chain) was documented in a study of neurological immune-mediated disorders. The CDR3 totals 14 residues. Germline V gene sequence: CDR1 DFQATT, CDR2 SNEGSKA (reference sequence). Trimming left V 0 bases short and J 7 bases short, with 16 bases between. One entry per CDR3 protein, called by TCRdb with MiXCR from the 5' RACE reads. The sample carries under 35,000 distinct CDR3 sequences, approximately 1.6% recorded once. This clonotype was detected ten times or more. Material: PBMCs. The receptor was derived from a woman in her twenties or thirties with multiple sclerosis. The chain couples TRBV20-1 to TRBJ2-7; possibly TRBD2 for D (5 bases). The CDR3: CSARDASGVVEQYF. The CDR3 coding sequence is TGCAGTGCTAGAGATGCGAGCGGTGTTGTGGAGCAGTACTTC.